This T cell receptor (beta chain) was recovered during a study of cytomegalovirus exposure and HLA in healthy donors. Overall study: Among the roughly 430 genotyped donors, approximately 81% were placed in the Caucasian-associated ancestry cluster.

PCR primers comprised 60 Vbeta and 13 Jbeta primers. This table comes from immunoSEQ multiplex PCR, and its TCRdb copy is limited to in-frame clones, with some not included. The sample lists some 130,000 clones; 60% to 80% were seen once. V was shortened by 1 base and J by 11 bases, with 17 bases between the two germline ends. The CDR3 is 14 residues long. From germline, CDR1 is MNHEY and CDR2 SVGAGI. Sample: PBMCs. The receptor's source is a female donor in good health and CMV-seronegative. The rearrangement links TRBV6-5 to TRBJ1-1; weak D call: TRBD1 (5 bases). This CDR3 is CASSYFGGNNVAFF. The CDR3, as DNA: TGTGCCAGCAGTTACTTCGGGGGAAATAACGTTGCTTTCTTT.